Ten or more counts support the clone carrying this T cell receptor beta chain. This sample stems from a study of T cell repertoires in cytomegalovirus infection. CDR1 and CDR2 (germline): SGHVS, FQNEAQ. V dropped 6 bases and J dropped 7; count of bases not matched to a gene: 6. The CDR3 loop spans 13 amino acids. TCRdb used MiXCR to reprocess the reads, holding one entry per CDR3 protein. The sample has around 270,000 distinct CDR3 sequences; around 9% are singletons. The sample comprised PBMCs. The chain is built from TRBV7-8 and TRBJ1-5, with 7 bases aligning to TRBD1. The TCR originated in a human donor in good health (CMV status not recorded). Some clones in this sample may be carry-over from other donors' samples. The CDR3, as DNA: TGTGCCAGCAGTCTAGACAGGGAACAGCCCCAGCATTTT. Translated: CASSLDREQPQHF.